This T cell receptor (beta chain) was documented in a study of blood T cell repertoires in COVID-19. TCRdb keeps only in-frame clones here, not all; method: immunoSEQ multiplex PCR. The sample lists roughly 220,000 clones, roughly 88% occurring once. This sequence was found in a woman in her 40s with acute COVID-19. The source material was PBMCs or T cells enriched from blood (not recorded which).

The CDR3 DNA reads as TGTGCCAGCTCTCCTGATGGAGTTTCACCCCTCCACTTT. This codes for CASSPDGVSPLHF. The V and J genes are TRBV18 and TRBJ1-6, with D hard to call. The germline V and J ends were trimmed by 6 bases and 9 bases, with 12 bases remaining between them. In germline, CDR1 is KGHSH, CDR2 LQKENI. The CDR3 sequence is 13 residues long.